The 11 T cell receptor beta chains below come from one sample, sequenced in a study of blood T cell repertoires in COVID-19 (dated by TCRdb to 2020 to 2022). The method behind the library was the immunoSEQ multiplex PCR assay. The immuneACCESS repertoire file appears here via TCRdb, limited to in-frame rearrangements. These files lack a portion of the clones; in checked studies, under half of the deficit traces to unresolved V genes, and the cause of the others is not known. The sample table lists hundreds of thousands of clones, 75% to 90% of them with a count of one. Approximately 1.2% of the sample is in the top ten clones. Sequenced sample: PBMCs or T cells enriched from blood (not recorded which). These receptor sequences come from a young man who had recovered from COVID-19.

The J gene is TRBJ1-1, the V gene TRBV18; D might be TRBD1 (5 bases). Germline CDR1 and CDR2: KGHSH and LQKENI. Deletions cut 4 bases from V and 6 bases from J, with 12 bases between. This CDR3 comprises 13 residues. The CDR3 DNA is TGTGCCAGCTCACAAAACAGGCAGTCTGAAGCTTTCTTT. This gives the protein CASSQNRQSEAFF.

This chain links TRBV9 with TRBJ2-2; weak D call: TRBD2 (5 bases). From germline, CDR1 is SGDLS and CDR2 YYNGEE. The CDR3 length is 14 residues. V shed 0 bases and J shed 6 bases, with 9 bases lying between them. The CDR3 nucleotides read TGTGCCAGCAGCGTAGCCCCGGAGGCCGGGGAGCTGTTTTTT. This translates into CASSVAPEAGELFF.

The rearrangement uses TRBV28 and TRBJ1-2; D gene ambiguous. Germline lookup yields CDR1 MDHEN and CDR2 SYDVKM. There are 13 residues in the CDR3. V was clipped by 7 bases and J by 0 bases, with 9 bases between them. The CDR3 spells CASNWGANYGYTF. The CDR3 DNA follows: TGTGCCAGCAACTGGGGAGCTAACTATGGCTACACCTTC.

This clone was seen just once. The chain joins TRBV2 to TRBJ2-4; 10 bases line up with TRBD2. Per the germline V gene, CDR1 is SNHLY and CDR2 is FYNNEI. This CDR3 has 19 amino acids. V was pared by 8 bases and J by 0 bases, with 16 bases of the junction left unmatched. The chain's CDR3 is CASGETSGFSPLAKNIQYF. CDR3 bases: TGTGCCAGCGGAGAGACTAGCGGGTTTTCTCCGTTAGCCAAAAACATTCAGTACTTC.

The V call is TRBV30, the J call TRBJ1-3, with no clear D. Germline values: CDR1 GTSNPN, CDR2 SVGIG (reference sequence). Trimming left V 0 bases short and J 4 bases short, with 13 bases between. The CDR3 consists of 15 residues. The CDR3, as DNA: TGTGCCTGGAGTGTAGCCTGGGCAATCGGAAACACCATATATTTT. Translated, it gives CAWSVAWAIGNTIYF.

The V gene is TRBV6-5, the J gene TRBJ2-7; weak D call: TRBD1 (5 bases). CDR3 length: 15 amino acids. V was clipped by 0 bases and J by 3 bases, with 12 bases between them. Germline loops: CDR1 MNHEY, CDR2 SVGAGI. The CDR3 DNA reads as TGTGCCAGCAGTTACTCGTCCAGGGCCGTCTACGAGCAGTACTTC. Its translation is CASSYSSRAVYEQYF.

This chain uses TRBV2 with TRBJ2-3; 7 bases align to TRBD1. This CDR3 is 15 amino acids long. Germline trimming cut 5 bases from V and 2 bases from J; bases unmatched to any gene: 7. Germline CDR1 and CDR2: SNHLY and FYNNEI. The CDR3 DNA follows: TGTGCCAGCAGTCTTGACAGGGTCGACACAGATACGCAGTATTTT. Translated, it gives CASSLDRVDTDTQYF.

The chain is built from TRBV11-2 and TRBJ2-7, with D possibly matching TRBD2 (5 bases). Germline assignment: CDR1 SGHAT and CDR2 FQNNGV. The length of the CDR3 is 14 residues. V lost 1 base and J lost 4, with 11 bases in between. Written as DNA, the CDR3 is TGTGCCAGCAGCTTAGGAGGGCTCCCTTACGAGCAGTACTTC. Translation: CASSLGGLPYEQYF. Together with reference TRBV11-2 and TRBJ2-7, the CDR3 gives the full variable domain: EAGVAQSPRYKIIEKRQSVAFWCNPISGHATLYWYQQILGQGPKLLIQFQNNGVVDDSQLPKDRFSAERLKGVDSTLKIQPAKLEDSAVYLCASSLGGLPYEQYFGPGTRLTVT.

The rearrangement links TRBV30 to TRBJ1-4; D not resolved. This CDR3 has 13 amino acids. Germline values: CDR1 GTSNPN, CDR2 SVGIG (reference sequence). Between the trimmed V and J ends, which lost 0 bases and 11 bases, there was a span of 13 bases. The CDR3 bases are TGTGCCTGGAGTGTATCTGGTCAGGCTAAACTGTTTTTT. Translation: CAWSVSGQAKLFF.

The chain is built from TRBV16 and TRBJ1-4; TRBD1 is a possible D gene (6 bases). The germline V gene encodes CDR1 KGHSY and CDR2 FQNENV. This CDR3 has 14 residues. Trimming took off 4 bases at V and 7 bases at J, with 13 bases between the two ends. The CDR3 region has the DNA TGTGCCAGCAGCCTGGACAGATTTGGTGAAAAACTGTTTTTT. This codes for CASSLDRFGEKLFF.

This chain's CDR3 is CASSQDPRSYNSPLHF. The DNA of the CDR3 is TGTGCCAGCAGCCAAGATCCCCGCTCCTATAATTCACCCCTCCACTTT. The genes are TRBV14 and TRBJ1-6; D ambiguous. The V end was cut by 0 bases, the J end by 0 bases, with 6 bases between. Germline CDR1 is SGHDN and CDR2 is FVKESK. The CDR3 is 16 amino acids. The entire variable domain, with the rest obtained from reference TRBV14 and TRBJ1-6, is as follows: EAGVTQFPSHSVIEKGQTVTLRCDPISGHDNLYWYRRVMGKEIKFLLHFVKESKQDESGMPNNRFLAERTGGTYSTLKVQPAELEDSGVYFCASSQDPRSYNSPLHFGNGTRLTVT.